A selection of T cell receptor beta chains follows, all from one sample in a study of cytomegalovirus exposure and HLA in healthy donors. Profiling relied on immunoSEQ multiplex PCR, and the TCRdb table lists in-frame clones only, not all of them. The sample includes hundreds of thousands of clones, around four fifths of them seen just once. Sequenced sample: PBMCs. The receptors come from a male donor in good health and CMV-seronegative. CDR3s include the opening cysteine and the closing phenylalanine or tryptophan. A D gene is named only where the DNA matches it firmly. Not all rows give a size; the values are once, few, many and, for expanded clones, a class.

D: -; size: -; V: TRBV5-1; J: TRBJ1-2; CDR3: CASSFTENYGYTF; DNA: TGCGCCAGCAGCTTTACAGAGAACTATGGCTACACCTTC
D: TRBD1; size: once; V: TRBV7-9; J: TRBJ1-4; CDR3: CASSRGTGLEEKLFF; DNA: TGTGCCAGCAGCCGAGGGACAGGGCTTGAGGAAAAACTGTTTTTT
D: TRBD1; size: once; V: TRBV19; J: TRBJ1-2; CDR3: CASRLPGQGADYTF; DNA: TGTGCCAGTAGACTACCGGGACAGGGGGCTGACTACACCTTC
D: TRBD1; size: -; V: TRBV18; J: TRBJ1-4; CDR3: CASSPGQSSEKLFF; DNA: TGTGCCAGCTCACCGGGACAGTCGAGTGAAAAACTGTTTTTT
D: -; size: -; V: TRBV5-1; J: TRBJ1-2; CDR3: CASSSDTYYGYTF; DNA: TGCGCCAGCAGTTCGGACACCTACTATGGCTACACCTTC
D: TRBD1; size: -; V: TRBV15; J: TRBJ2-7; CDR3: CATRGQGTYEQYF; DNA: TGTGCCACCAGAGGACAGGGAACCTACGAGCAGTACTTC
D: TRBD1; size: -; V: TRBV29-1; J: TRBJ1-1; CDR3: CSVLFRQGAAFF; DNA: TGCAGCGTCCTCTTTCGACAGGGGGCGGCTTTCTTT
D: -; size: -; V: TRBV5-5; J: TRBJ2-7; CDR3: CASSRDYQVYEQYF; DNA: TGTGCCAGCAGCCGAGACTACCAAGTATACGAGCAGTACTTC
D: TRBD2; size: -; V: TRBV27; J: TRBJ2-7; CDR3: CASGILAGTYEQYF; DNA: TGTGCCAGCGGTATACTAGCGGGGACCTACGAGCAGTACTTC
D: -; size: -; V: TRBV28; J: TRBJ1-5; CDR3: CASSFSGNSNQPQHF; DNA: TGTGCCAGCAGTTTTTCGGGGAATAGCAATCAGCCCCAGCATTTT